This TCR beta chain was sequenced for a study of CD8 T cells in Susac syndrome. Germline values: CDR1 MDHEN, CDR2 SYDVKM. The CDR3 totals 15 residues. Trimming took 2 bases from V and 0 from J, leaving 8 bases between them. Roughly 0.45 to 1 ug RNA was reverse transcribed with random hexamers. One entry per CDR3 protein, called by TCRdb with MiXCR from the immunoSEQ multiplex PCR reads. The sample includes 70,000 to 75,000 distinct CDR3 sequences, around 93% of them seen just once. Study observations and caveats: Clonal expansion did not appear in Susac syndrome CD4+ T cell repertoires. The number of individuals included in the study's TCR sequencing and HLA analysis was acknowledged as relatively small.

For this clonotype: Its antigen is not identified.

Patients with Susac syndrome met diagnostic criteria that were recently defined for definite or probable disease. V gene TRBV28 combines with J gene TRBJ1-5, with D perhaps matching TRBD1 (6 bases). This clonotype was sampled from a human donor with Susac syndrome. What was sequenced was CD4+ T cells from PBMCs. The CDR3 bases are TGTGCCAGCAGTTTAAGGGGGAATAGCAATCAGCCCCAGCATTTT. Its translation: CASSLRGNSNQPQHF.